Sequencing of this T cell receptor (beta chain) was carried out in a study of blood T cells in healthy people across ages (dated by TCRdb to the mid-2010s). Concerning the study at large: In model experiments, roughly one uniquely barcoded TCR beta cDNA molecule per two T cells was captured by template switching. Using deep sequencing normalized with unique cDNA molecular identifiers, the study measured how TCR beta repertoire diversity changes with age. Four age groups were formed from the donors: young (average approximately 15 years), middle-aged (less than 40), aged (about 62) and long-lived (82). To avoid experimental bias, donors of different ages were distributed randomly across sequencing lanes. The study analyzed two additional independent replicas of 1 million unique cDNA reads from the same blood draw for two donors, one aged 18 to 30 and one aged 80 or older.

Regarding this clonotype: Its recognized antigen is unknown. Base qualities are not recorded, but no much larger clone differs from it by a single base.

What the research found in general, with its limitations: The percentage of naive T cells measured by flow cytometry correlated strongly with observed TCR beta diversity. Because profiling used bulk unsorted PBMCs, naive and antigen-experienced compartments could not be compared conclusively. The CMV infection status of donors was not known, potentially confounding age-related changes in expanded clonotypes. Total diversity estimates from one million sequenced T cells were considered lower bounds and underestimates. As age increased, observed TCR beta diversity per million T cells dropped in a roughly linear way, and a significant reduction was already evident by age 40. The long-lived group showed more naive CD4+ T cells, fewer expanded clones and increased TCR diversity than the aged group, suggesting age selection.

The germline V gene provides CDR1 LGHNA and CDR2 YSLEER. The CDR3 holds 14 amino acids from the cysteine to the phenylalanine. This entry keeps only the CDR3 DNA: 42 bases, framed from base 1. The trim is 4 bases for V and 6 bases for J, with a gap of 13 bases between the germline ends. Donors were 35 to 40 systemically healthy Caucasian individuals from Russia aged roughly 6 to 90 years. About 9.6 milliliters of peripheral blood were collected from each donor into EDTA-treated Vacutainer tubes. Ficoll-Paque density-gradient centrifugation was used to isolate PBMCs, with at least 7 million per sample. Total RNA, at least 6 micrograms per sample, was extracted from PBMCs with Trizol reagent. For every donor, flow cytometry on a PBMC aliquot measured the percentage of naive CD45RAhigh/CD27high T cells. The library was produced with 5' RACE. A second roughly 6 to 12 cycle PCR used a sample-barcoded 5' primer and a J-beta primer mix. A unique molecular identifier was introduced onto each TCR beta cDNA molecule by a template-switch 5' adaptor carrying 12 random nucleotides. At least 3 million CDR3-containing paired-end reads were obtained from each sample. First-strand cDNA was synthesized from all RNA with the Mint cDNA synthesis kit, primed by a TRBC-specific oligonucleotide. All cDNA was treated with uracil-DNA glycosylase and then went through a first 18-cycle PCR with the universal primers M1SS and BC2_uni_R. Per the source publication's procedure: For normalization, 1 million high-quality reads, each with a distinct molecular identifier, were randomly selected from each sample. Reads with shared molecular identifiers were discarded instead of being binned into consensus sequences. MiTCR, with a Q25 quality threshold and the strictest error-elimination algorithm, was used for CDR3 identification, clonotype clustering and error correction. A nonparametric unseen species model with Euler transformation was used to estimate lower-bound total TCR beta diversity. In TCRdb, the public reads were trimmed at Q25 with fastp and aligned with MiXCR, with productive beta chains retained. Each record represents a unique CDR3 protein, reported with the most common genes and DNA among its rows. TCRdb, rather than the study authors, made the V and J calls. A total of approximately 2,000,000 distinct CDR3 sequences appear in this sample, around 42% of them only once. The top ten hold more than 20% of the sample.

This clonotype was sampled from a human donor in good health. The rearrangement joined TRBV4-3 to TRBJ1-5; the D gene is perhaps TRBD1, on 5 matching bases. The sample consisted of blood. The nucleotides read TGCGCCAGCAGCCGAGATTGGGGGTCTCAGCCCCAGCATTTT. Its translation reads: CASSRDWGSQPQHF.